The present entry profiles one TCR beta chain with its context. Its antigen is not yet known. No base-level quality is on record; no much larger clone is a single base apart. Library preparation used the immunoSEQ multiplex PCR assay. The multiplex PCR relied on a mix of 60 forward primers for TCR Vbeta segments and 13 reverse primers for TCR Jbeta segments. The CDR3 region of rearranged TCR beta genes was amplified from genomic DNA by a multiplex PCR assay. The amplified TCR beta libraries were sequenced on the Illumina HiSeq System as 87-base-pair reads. In the paper's pipeline: Across the 670 or so repertoires, a later analysis counted 80 million or so unique TCR beta chains, approximately 10 million of which were shared by at least two donors. Raw reads were error-corrected and collapsed into unique sequences with a nearest-neighbor algorithm that merged closely related sequences to remove PCR and sequencing errors. V, D and J gene segments were assigned by aligning CDR3 sequences to IMGT reference sequences. For a sequence to be retained, a match of at least six nucleotides was required to both a V gene segment and a J gene segment. A rearrangement was called productive if the CDR3 had no stop codons and remained in frame with V and J, and every other rearrangement was called non-productive. CDR3 was defined by IMGT convention, running from the second conserved V-encoded cysteine to the conserved J-encoded phenylalanine. Sequences without an unambiguous match to a single V gene segment were excluded from the earlier analysis of 500 to 700 of the donors. In an earlier analysis of some 590 of the donors, a V segment was called functional when productive rearrangements were above 56.7%, and segregating when the standard deviation between donors exceeded 5%. A statistical classification framework was built to diagnose cytomegalovirus status from the catalog of TCR beta chain sequences. A later analysis assigned V and J genes by comparing TCR nucleotide sequences with IMGT/GENE-DB human TR gene sequences. In a later analysis, CDR3 sequences and most-parsimonious VDJ recombination scenarios were assigned using the TCRdist pipeline. A later analysis defined each TCR beta chain by its CDR3 amino acid sequence plus V-gene family, and excluded reads lacking a unique V-gene family. As a way to deal with suspected cross-contamination and a sequencing artifact, a later analysis dropped 592 nucleotide sequences that were highly shared and had low generation probability. In a later analysis, a clonal expansion index for each public chain was calculated from normalized within-repertoire ranks of inferred template counts. In a later analysis, generation probabilities were computed using a VDJ recombination model fitted to out-of-frame rearrangements, and the results were checked against IGoR. In a later analysis, hypergeometric tests were used to score TCR-TCR, TCR-HLA and TCR-CMV co-occurrence, with a repertoire-size bias correction applied to TCR pairs. False discovery rates were estimated in a later analysis by permuting HLA or CMV assignments 20 times. In a later analysis, co-occurring TCRs were grouped using DBSCAN, with TCRdist sequence similarity added in when clustering inside HLA-allele-positive subsets. Repertoires with fewer than 30,000 or more than 120,000 public chains were left out of co-occurrence clustering, as were five repertoires with anomalous nucleotide sharing. The immuneACCESS repertoire file appears here via TCRdb, limited to in-frame rearrangements. These files lack a portion of the clones; in checked studies, under half of the deficit traces to unresolved V genes, and the cause of the others is not known. From that table come the V and J calls and clone size; the DNA was used to work out D and trimming. In this sample the table shows 150,000 or so clones, over 70% of which occur a single time. The ten largest clones take up 6.5% to 8.5% of the sample.

The sample is drawn from a study of cytomegalovirus exposure and HLA in healthy donors (dated by TCRdb to about 2017). Broadly, across the study: In an earlier analysis of under 600 of the donors, 250 to 300 Gb of sequence data and approximately 100 million unique TCR beta sequences from roughly 200 million T cells were reported. Donor age, sex, ethnicity and CMV serostatus were collected together with the repertoire data. An early release that covered more than 550 HLA-typed donors contained approximately 300 gigabases of sequencing data and 65 million to 100 million unique TCR sequences. The T cell repertoires of 666 subjects were profiled by immunosequencing and related to cytomegalovirus serostatus. Typing coverage differed by locus: A, B, C, DRB1 and DQB1 were typed in roughly 620-630 donors, DQA1 in about 560, DPA1 in 600 to 610, and DPB1 in 472. In addition to the first cohort of 650 to 750 subjects, a separate validation cohort of 120 different subjects was used. A later analysis re-examined previously published TCR beta repertoires from hundreds of donors and added high-resolution HLA genotyping to investigate patterns of TCR occurrence. To decide whether each TCR beta V gene segment behaved as functional or pseudogenic, an earlier analysis of fewer than 750 of the donors relied on high-throughput TCR beta sequencing. HLA typing included class I and class II loci at four-digit resolution. The study was designed to test whether signatures of past pathogen exposure could be identified by cataloging public T cell receptors. Every discovery cohort repertoire had been produced on one sequencing platform. Of the 350 to 450 genotyped donors, approximately 81% were placed in the genetic ancestry cluster associated with self-reported Caucasian donors. To predict cytomegalovirus infection status, the study combined high-throughput TCR immunosequencing, statistical association of individual TCRs with disease status, and machine learning. Roughly five DR-DQ haplotypes were handled as single units for association and clustering because linkage in the cohort was strong. Genome-wide SNP genotypes for about three fifths of the roughly 700 donors were used in a later genetic analysis, which treated that subset as a discovery cohort. Rather than drawing on any new phenotypic data, the later analysis identified candidate immune exposures from TCR beta sequences and the way those sequences occurred across donors. Among 398 genotyped donors of the cohort, an average of around 250,000 unique TCR beta nucleotide sequences was sequenced per donor, of which approximately 19% were non-productive. The full study reports these points: Some IMGT-functional V segments, including TRBV6-2 and TRBV6-3, could not be distinguished by the 87-base-pair reads and were therefore excluded. A later genetic analysis associated a missense DCLRE1C variant with V-gene and J-gene trimming of TCR beta chains, and an independent cohort replicated the association. According to a later analysis, TCR association rates differed among HLA loci, with DRB1 alleles showing the most associated TCRs and HLA-C alleles showing the fewest. In vitro tests confirmed that a few of the cytomegalovirus-associated TCR beta chains recognize cytomegalovirus antigens. The authors suggested that the approach could potentially be generalized to other disease states and immunological phenotypes. According to a later genetic analysis, donors in an Asian-associated ancestry cluster had fewer N-insertions in productive TCRs than the roughly 660-donor mean. A later analysis found that HLA-associated TCR beta chains were more clonally expanded and had lower generation probabilities than equally common non-associated chains. This cohort had only TCR beta chains sequenced, and the lack of alpha or paired-chain data limited which features could be detected. In the study, approximately 160 TCR beta chains were listed as associated with cytomegalovirus. Presence/absence analyses assumed roughly uniform sequencing depth across donors, an assumption that may not hold. Correlated functional status among segregating V segments might reflect linkage disequilibrium, but an unknown experimental factor could not be ruled out. Cytomegalovirus status was reported to be diagnosed by the classifier with high specificity and sensitivity in both the original and validation cohorts. A later analysis reported that several top co-occurrence clusters appeared linked to parvovirus B19, influenza, CMV and Epstein-Barr virus. Strong co-occurrence of HLA alleles, especially DR and DQ, made assigning TCR associations to individual alleles difficult. According to a later analysis, most CMV-associated TCR beta chains appeared to be HLA-restricted, and the HLA associations seemed to be driven largely by CMV exposure. Most TCR sequences were observed very rarely across donors, whereas some public TCRs were present in many individuals. HLA typing was unavailable for some donors at each locus, so association tests used only the typed subset. For the cohort, immune exposure information was limited to CMV serostatus. In an earlier analysis of about 600 of the donors, most TCR beta V segments appeared in productive rearrangements about 87% or about 30% of the time, broadly matching IMGT annotations. A further reported finding was that TCR beta sequences accurately predicted the HLA-A and HLA-B alleles for most subjects in the first cohort. Approximately 16 rarely observed V segments, including chromosome 9 orphons, were excluded from the earlier analysis of just under 600 of the donors because counts were too low. A later analysis associated about 17,000 TCR beta sequences with specific HLA alleles at a false discovery rate of 0.05. The sequencing pipeline was judged likely to have produced a cluster of highly shared sequence variants as a technical artifact.

In total, around 600 healthy bone marrow donors made up the cohort. At the time of sampling, every cohort member was nominally healthy, though immune exposures that went unrecorded were likely present. The donor tested CMV seropositive and was one of the 289 seropositive cohort members. A peripheral blood sample was collected from each donor, and TCR beta sequencing was performed on peripheral blood mononuclear cells. The Qiagen DNeasy Blood Extraction Kit was used to extract genomic DNA from the blood cell samples. Measured from the cysteine to the phenylalanine, the CDR3 is 16 residues long. Only the CDR3 DNA stays, 48 bases, in frame from base 1. Clipping removes 3 bases from V and 10 bases from J, with 12 as the unmatched junction base count. The germline V gene (reference sequence) specifies MNHEY as CDR1 and SMNVEV as CDR2.

Sequencing was carried out using PBMCs. The rearrangement joined TRBV27 to TRBJ1-6; 7 bases in the middle match TRBD1. This clonotype originated in a woman in her thirties or forties in good health and CMV-seropositive. In nucleotide form, the sequence is TGTGCCAGCAGTTTCTTCGTGGGGACAGTAGGGTCACCCCTCCACTTT. This translates into CASSFFVGTVGSPLHF.